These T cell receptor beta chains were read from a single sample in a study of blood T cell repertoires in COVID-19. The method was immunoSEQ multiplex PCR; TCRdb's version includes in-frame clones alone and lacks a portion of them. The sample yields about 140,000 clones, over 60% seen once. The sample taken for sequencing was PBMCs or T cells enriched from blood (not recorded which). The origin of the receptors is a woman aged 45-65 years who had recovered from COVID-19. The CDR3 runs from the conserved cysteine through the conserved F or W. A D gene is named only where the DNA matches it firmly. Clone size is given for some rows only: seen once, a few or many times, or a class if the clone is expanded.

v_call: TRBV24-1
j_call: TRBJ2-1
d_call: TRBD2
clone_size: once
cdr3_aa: CATSDLTRETFF
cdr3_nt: TGTGCCACCAGTGATCTTACGCGGGAGACGTTCTTC

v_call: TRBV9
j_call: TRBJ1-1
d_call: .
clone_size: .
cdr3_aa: CASSVSLNTEAFF
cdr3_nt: TGTGCCAGCAGCGTTAGCTTGAACACTGAAGCTTTCTTT

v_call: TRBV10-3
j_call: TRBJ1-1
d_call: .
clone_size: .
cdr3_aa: CAISQMTGNTEAFF
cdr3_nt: TGTGCCATCAGTCAGATGACAGGAAACACTGAAGCTTTCTTT

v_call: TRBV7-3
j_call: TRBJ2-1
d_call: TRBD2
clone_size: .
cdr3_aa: CASSTRVREGLNEQFF
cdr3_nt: TGTGCCAGCAGCACGAGAGTCCGGGAGGGCCTCAATGAGCAGTTCTTC

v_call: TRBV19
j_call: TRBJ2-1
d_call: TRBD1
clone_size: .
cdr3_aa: CASSIAETGYNEQFF
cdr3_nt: TGTGCCAGTAGTATAGCTGAGACAGGGTACAATGAGCAGTTCTTC

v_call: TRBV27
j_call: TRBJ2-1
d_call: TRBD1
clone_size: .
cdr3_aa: CASSSGQAGYNEQFF
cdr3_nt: TGTGCCAGCAGTTCGGGACAGGCCGGCTACAATGAGCAGTTCTTC

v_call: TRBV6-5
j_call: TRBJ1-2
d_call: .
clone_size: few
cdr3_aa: CASNTGTGYGYTF
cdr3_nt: TGTGCCAGCAATACAGGGACGGGCTATGGCTACACCTTC

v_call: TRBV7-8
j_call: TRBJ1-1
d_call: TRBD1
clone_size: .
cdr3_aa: CASSPRTGPGTEAFF
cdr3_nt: TGTGCCAGCAGCCCTCGGACAGGGCCGGGTACTGAAGCTTTCTTT

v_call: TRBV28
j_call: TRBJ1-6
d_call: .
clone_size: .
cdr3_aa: CASSSRGRVHSPLHF
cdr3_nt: TGTGCCAGCAGTTCTAGGGGGAGAGTCCATTCACCCCTCCACTTT

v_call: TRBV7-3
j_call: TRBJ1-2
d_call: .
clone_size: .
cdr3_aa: CASSFQGGAGYTF
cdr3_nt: TGTGCCAGCAGCTTCCAGGGTGGGGCTGGCTACACCTTC

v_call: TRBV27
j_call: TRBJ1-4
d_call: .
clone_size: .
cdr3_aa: CASGGTLTNEKLFF
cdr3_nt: TGTGCCAGCGGGGGGACGCTAACTAATGAAAAACTGTTTTTT

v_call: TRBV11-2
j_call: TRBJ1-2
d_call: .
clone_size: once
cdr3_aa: CASSSDGGNYGYTF
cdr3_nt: TGTGCCAGCAGCTCGGACGGGGGGAACTATGGCTACACCTTC

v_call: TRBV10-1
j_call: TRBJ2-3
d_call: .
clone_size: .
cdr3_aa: CASSDNPAGTQYF
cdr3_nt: TGCGCCAGCAGTGATAACCCGGCGGGGACGCAGTATTTT

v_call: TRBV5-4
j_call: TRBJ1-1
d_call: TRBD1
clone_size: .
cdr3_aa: CASSLTGGAEAFF
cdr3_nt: TGTGCCAGCAGCTTGACAGGGGGCGCTGAAGCTTTCTTT

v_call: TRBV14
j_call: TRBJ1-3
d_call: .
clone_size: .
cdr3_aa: CASSQVGGAGNTIYF
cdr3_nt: TGTGCCAGCAGCCAAGTGGGGGGAGCTGGAAACACCATATATTTT

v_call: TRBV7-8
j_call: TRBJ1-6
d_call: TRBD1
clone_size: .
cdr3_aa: CASSLDRVKSPLHF
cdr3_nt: TGTGCCAGCAGCCTGGACAGGGTGAAGTCACCCCTCCACTTT

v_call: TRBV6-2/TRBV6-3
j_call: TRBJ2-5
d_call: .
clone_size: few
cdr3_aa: CASSSLVTRETQYF
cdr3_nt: TGTGCCAGCAGTTCCCTAGTAACCCGAGAGACCCAGTACTTC

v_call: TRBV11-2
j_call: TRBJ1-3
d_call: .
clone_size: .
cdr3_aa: CASSLTSNTIYF
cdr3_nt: TGTGCCAGCAGCTTGACAAGCAACACCATATATTTT

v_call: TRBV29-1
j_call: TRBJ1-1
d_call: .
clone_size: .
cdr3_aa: CSVTARMGTEAFF
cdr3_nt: TGCAGCGTTACAGCTCGTATGGGCACTGAAGCTTTCTTT

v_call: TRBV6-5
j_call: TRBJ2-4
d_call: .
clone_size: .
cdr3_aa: CASSQGNIQYF
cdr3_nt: TGTGCCAGCTCTCAGGGAAACATTCAGTACTTC

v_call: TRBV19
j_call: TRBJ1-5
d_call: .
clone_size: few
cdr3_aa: CASSRGGYSNQPQHF
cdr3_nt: TGTGCCAGTAGTAGGGGGGGCTATAGCAATCAGCCCCAGCATTTT

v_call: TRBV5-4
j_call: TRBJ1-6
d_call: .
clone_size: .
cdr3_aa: CASSLGQQHNSPLHF
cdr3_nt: TGTGCCAGCAGCTTGGGACAGCAACATAATTCACCCCTCCACTTT

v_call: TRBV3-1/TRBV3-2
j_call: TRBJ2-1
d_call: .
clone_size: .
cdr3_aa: CASSHSTFKGHNEQFF
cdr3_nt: TGTGCCAGCAGCCACTCTACATTTAAGGGGCACAATGAGCAGTTCTTC

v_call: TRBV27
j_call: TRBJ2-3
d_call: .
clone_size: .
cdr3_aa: CASSLGGAGDTQYF
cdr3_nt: TGTGCCAGCAGTTTAGGGGGGGCCGGGGATACGCAGTATTTT

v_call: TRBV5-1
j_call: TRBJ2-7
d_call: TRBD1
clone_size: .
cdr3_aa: CASHRDRGHEQYF
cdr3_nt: TGCGCCAGCCATCGGGACAGGGGCCACGAGCAGTACTTC

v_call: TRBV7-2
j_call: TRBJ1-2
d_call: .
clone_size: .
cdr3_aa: CASSATVNYGYTF
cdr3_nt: TGTGCCAGCAGCGCCACAGTTAACTATGGCTACACCTTC

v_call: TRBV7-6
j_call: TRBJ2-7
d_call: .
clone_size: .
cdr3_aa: CASSLAGAYEQYF
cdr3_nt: TGTGCCAGCAGCTTAGCGGGAGCCTACGAGCAGTACTTC

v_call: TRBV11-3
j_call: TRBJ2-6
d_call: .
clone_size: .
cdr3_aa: CASSSLAGANVLTF
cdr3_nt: TGTGCCAGCAGTTCCCTAGCTGGGGCCAACGTCCTGACTTTC

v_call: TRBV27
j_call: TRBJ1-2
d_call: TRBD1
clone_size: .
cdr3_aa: CASSVGPTGGDGYTF
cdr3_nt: TGTGCCAGCAGTGTAGGCCCGACAGGGGGCGATGGCTACACCTTC

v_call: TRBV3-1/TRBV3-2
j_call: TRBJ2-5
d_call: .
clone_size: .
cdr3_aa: CASSQFQGKETQYF
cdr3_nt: TGTGCCAGCAGCCAATTCCAGGGGAAGGAGACCCAGTACTTC

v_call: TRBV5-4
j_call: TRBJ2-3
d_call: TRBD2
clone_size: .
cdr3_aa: CASSLEGSGGFYHTDTQYF
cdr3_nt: TGTGCCAGCAGCTTGGAGGGTAGCGGGGGGTTTTACCACACAGATACGCAGTATTTT

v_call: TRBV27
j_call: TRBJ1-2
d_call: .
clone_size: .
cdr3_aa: CASSTLGGVYGYTF
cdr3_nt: TGTGCCAGCAGCACCTTGGGGGGGGTTTATGGCTACACCTTC

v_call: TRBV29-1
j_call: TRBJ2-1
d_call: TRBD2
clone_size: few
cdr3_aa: CSVPTSADEQFF
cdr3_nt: TGCAGCGTACCAACTAGCGCCGATGAGCAGTTCTTC

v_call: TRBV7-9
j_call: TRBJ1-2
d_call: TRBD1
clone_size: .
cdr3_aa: CASSVGQGITTNYGYTF
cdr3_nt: TGTGCCAGCAGCGTCGGACAGGGGATAACGACTAACTATGGCTACACCTTC

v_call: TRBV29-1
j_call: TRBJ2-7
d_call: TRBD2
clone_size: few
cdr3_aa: CSVSVSTSAYEQYF
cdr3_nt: TGCAGCGTTTCCGTCTCGACTAGCGCCTACGAGCAGTACTTC

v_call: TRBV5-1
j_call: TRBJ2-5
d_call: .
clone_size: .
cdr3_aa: CASSSGTAQETQYF
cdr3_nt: TGCGCCAGCAGTTCCGGGACTGCCCAAGAGACCCAGTACTTC

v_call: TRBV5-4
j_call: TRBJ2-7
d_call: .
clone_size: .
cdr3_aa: CASSPAGSYEQYF
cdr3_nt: TGTGCCAGCAGCCCGGCCGGGTCCTACGAGCAGTACTTC

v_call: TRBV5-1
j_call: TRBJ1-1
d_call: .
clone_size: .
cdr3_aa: CASSSGIMDTEAFF
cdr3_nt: TGCGCCAGCAGCTCAGGGATTATGGACACTGAAGCTTTCTTT

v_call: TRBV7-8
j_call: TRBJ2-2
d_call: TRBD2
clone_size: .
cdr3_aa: CASSLITSGRANTGELFF
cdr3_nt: TGTGCCAGCAGCTTAATAACTAGCGGGAGGGCCAACACCGGGGAGCTGTTTTTT

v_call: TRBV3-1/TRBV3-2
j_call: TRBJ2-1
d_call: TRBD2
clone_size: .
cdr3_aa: CASSQDRDYPSNEQFF
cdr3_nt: TGTGCCAGCAGCCAAGATCGGGACTACCCAAGCAATGAGCAGTTCTTC

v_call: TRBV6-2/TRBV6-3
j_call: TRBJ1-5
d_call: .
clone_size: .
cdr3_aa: CASSYSGRRNQPQHF
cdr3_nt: TGTGCCAGCAGTTACTCGGGCAGGAGGAATCAGCCCCAGCATTTT

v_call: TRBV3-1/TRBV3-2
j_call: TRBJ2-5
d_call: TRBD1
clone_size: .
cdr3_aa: CASSQEVTGGRQETQYF
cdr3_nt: TGTGCCAGCAGCCAAGAGGTGACAGGGGGCCGGCAAGAGACCCAGTACTTC

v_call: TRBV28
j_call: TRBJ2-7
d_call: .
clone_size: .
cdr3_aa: CASSSNSYEQYF
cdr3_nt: TGTGCCAGCAGTTCCAACAGCTACGAGCAGTACTTC

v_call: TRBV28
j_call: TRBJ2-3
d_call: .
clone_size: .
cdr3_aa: CASRGGLSTDTQYF
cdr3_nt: TGTGCCAGCAGGGGCGGGCTTAGCACAGATACGCAGTATTTT

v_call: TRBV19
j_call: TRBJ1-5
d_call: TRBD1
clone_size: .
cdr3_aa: CASSSGQGAGSNQPQHF
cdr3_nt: TGTGCCAGTAGTTCAGGACAGGGGGCGGGTAGCAATCAGCCCCAGCATTTT

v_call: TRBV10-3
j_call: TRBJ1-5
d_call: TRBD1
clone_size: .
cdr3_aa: CAISTGGVGQPQHF
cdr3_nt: TGTGCCATCTCGACAGGGGGCGTGGGACAGCCCCAGCATTTT

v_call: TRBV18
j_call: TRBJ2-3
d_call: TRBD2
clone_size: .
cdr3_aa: CASSPRRGGAGDTQYF
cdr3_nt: TGTGCCAGCTCACCACGCCGCGGGGGGGCAGGTGATACGCAGTATTTT

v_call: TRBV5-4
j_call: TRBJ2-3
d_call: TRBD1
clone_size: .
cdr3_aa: CASSTGGPHRADTQYF
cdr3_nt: TGTGCCAGCAGCACAGGGGGCCCCCACCGGGCAGATACGCAGTATTTT

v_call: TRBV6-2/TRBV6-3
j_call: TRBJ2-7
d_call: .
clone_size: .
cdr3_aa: CASSYPGARREYF
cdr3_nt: TGTGCCAGCAGTTACCCCGGGGCCCGGAGGGAGTACTTC

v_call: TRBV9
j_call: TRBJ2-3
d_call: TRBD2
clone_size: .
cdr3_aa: CASSVDTSGGSTQYF
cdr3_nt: TGTGCCAGCAGCGTAGACACTAGCGGGGGATCTACGCAGTATTTT

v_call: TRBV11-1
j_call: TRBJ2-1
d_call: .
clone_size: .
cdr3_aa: CASSLSGQPQFF
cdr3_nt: TGTGCCAGCAGCTTAAGCGGGCAGCCGCAGTTCTTC

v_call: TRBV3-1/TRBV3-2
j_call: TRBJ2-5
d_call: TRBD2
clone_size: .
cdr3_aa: CASSLSSGGVGETQYF
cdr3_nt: TGTGCCAGCAGCCTCTCTAGCGGGGGGGTGGGAGAGACCCAGTACTTC

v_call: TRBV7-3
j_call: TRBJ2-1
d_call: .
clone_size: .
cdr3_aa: CASSLTGTRSYNEQFF
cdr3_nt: TGTGCCAGCAGCTTGACCGGGACACGCTCCTACAATGAGCAGTTCTTC

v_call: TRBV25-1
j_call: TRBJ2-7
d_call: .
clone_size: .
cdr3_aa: CASSELGQAGQTHF
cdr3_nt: TGTGCCAGCAGTGAATTAGGCCAGGCGGGCCAGACTCACTTC

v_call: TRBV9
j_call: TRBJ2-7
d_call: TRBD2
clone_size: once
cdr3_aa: CASSPFGTSGYEQYF
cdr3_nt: TGTGCCAGCAGCCCCTTCGGGACTAGCGGCTACGAGCAGTACTTC